This T cell receptor beta chain was sequenced in a study of blood T cells in healthy people across ages. General study findings and limits: Roughly linearly, TCR beta diversity per million T cells fell as age increased.

Next came a second PCR, run for about 6 to 11 cycles, which used a sample-barcoded 5' primer along with a J-beta primer mix. Each CDR3 protein is one row after TCRdb ran MiXCR on the 5' RACE reads. The sample has 650,000 to 800,000 distinct CDR3 sequences; approximately 48% are singletons. Notes on this clonotype: The antigen is unknown.

This receptor was obtained from a man aged 55 to 70 in good health. The sample taken for sequencing was blood.

CDR3 protein: CATVGWEDEKLFF. DNA for the CDR3: TGTGCCACCGTGGGGTGGGAGGACGAAAAACTGTTTTTT. The chain couples TRBV6-6 to TRBJ1-4, with D hard to call. Between the trimmed V and J ends, which lost 10 bases and 8 bases, there was a span of 17 bases. Per the germline V gene, CDR1 is MNHNY and CDR2 is SVGAGI (reference sequence). This CDR3 contains 13 residues.